The 27 T cell receptor beta chains in this list originate from one sample, sequenced in a study of T cells after yellow fever vaccination. TCRdb used MiXCR to reprocess the 5' RACE reads, holding one entry per CDR3 protein. This table holds under 200,000 distinct CDR3 sequences, approximately 9.9% found once. The specimen comprised CD8+ T cells sorted from PBMCs, sampled 15 days after the yellow fever booster vaccination. The receptors were sampled from a man aged 18 to 30 who received the YFV17D yellow fever vaccine.

The chain employs TRBV11-3 and TRBJ2-1; 13 nucleotides align to TRBD2. The V and J ends lost 5 bases and 7 bases, in that order; junction bases with no gene match: 8. CDR1 is SGHNT, CDR2 YENEEA, per germline. The CDR3 is 16 residues long. The CDR3 loop reads CASSTRTSGGTNEQFF. The CDR3, as DNA: TGTGCCAGCAGCACTCGGACTAGCGGGGGTACTAATGAGCAGTTCTTC.

This clonotype occurred a few times. The chain combines TRBV6-5 with TRBJ2-1; D possibly uses TRBD1 or TRBD2 (5 bases each). The CDR3 is 16 residues long. The V and J ends lost 4 bases and 3 bases respectively, with 16 bases between them. From germline, CDR1 is MNHEY and CDR2 SVGAGI. In DNA, the CDR3 is TGTGCCAGCAGTTGGGGCATGGGGGACCACTACAATGAGCAGTTCTTC. Translation gives CASSWGMGDHYNEQFF.

This clonotype occurred many times. The J gene is TRBJ2-7, the V gene TRBV7-8, with TRBD2 identical over 12 bases. The CDR3 spans 17 residues. Unmatched junction bases numbered 7, after V lost 1 base and J lost 3 bases. Germline V lookup: CDR1 SGHVS, CDR2 FQNEAQ. CDR3 protein: CASSLDRTSGGHYEQYF. The CDR3 DNA is TGTGCCAGCAGCTTAGATCGTACTAGCGGGGGGCACTACGAGCAGTACTTC.

The rearrangement uses TRBV11-2 and TRBJ2-1; TRBD1 matches at 7 bases. V lost 0 bases, J lost 6 bases, and 11 bases stayed unmatched. The CDR3 runs 17 residues. The germline gives CDR1 SGHAT, CDR2 FQNNGV. This CDR3 is CASSLDLYRGNGNEQFF. The CDR3 DNA sequence: TGTGCCAGCAGCTTAGATCTTTACAGGGGCAACGGCAATGAGCAGTTCTTC.

This clonotype was recorded at least ten times. This chain uses TRBV10-1 with TRBJ2-3; 10 bases are shared with TRBD2. The CDR3 runs to 14 residues. The germline gives CDR1 WNHNN, CDR2 SYGVQD (reference sequence). J lost 1 base, V lost 8 bases, and 3 bases had no gene match. CDR3 region: CASGGLAGTDTQYF. In nucleotides, the CDR3 is TGCGCCAGCGGAGGACTAGCGGGCACAGATACGCAGTATTTT.

This clonotype was seen only a few times. The rearrangement links TRBV7-9 to TRBJ2-1; tentatively, D is TRBD2 (5 bases). Trimming pared 5 bases from V and 0 bases from J, leaving 11 bases between. The length of the CDR3 is 15 residues. Germline loops: CDR1 SEHNR, CDR2 FQNEAQ (reference sequence). CDR3 protein: CASSRGFTSYNEQFF. CDR3 in DNA: TGTGCCAGCAGCCGGGGATTTACCTCCTACAATGAGCAGTTCTTC.

The J gene is TRBJ1-5, the V gene TRBV27, with 8 bases matching TRBD1. Trimming removed 2 bases from V and 4 bases from J; junction bases left unmatched: 4. Looked up from germline, CDR1 is MNHEY and CDR2 is SMNVEV (reference sequence). The CDR3 has 15 amino acids. CDR3 protein: CASSLDQGANQPQHF. The DNA of the CDR3 is TGTGCCAGCAGTTTAGATCAGGGGGCAAATCAGCCCCAGCATTTT.

This chain joins TRBV27 and TRBJ1-2; 9 nucleotides agree with TRBD1. Germline CDR1 is MNHEY and CDR2 is SMNVEV (reference sequence). The J segment lost 7 bases and the V segment lost 5 bases, leaving 8 bases of the junction unmatched. CDR3 length: 14 residues. The CDR3 nucleotides are TGTGCCAGCAGTGGCGGGACAGGGTATACTGGCTACACCTTC. This encodes CASSGGTGYTGYTF.

The chain employs TRBV27 and TRBJ2-3; D gene unclear. This CDR3 is built from 13 residues. Germline V gene sequence: CDR1 MNHEY, CDR2 SMNVEV (reference sequence). V lost 5 bases, J lost 6 bases, and 12 bases lay in between. This CDR3 is CASSVYSADTQYF. CDR3 DNA: TGTGCCAGCAGTGTCTACAGCGCCGATACGCAGTATTTT.

The chain combines TRBV6-5 with TRBJ1-1; D is possibly TRBD1 (5 bases). The CDR3 consists of 14 residues. Trimming cost V 6 bases and J 1 base, with 12 bases left between them. Germline CDR1 is MNHEY and CDR2 is SVGAGI. CDR3 residues: CASSLTGQNTEAFF. CDR3 bases: TGTGCCAGCAGCCTGACCGGACAGAACACTGAAGCTTTCTTT.

V is TRBV4-3 and J is TRBJ2-3; tentative D call: TRBD2 (6 bases). V lost 2 bases and J 4 bases, leaving 10 bases between the germline ends. The CDR3 runs 14 residues. Germline V lookup: CDR1 LGHNA, CDR2 YSLEER. The CDR3 sequence is CASSQTSPPDTQYF. CDR3 bases: TGCGCCAGCAGCCAAACTAGCCCCCCAGATACGCAGTATTTT.

The chain uses TRBV29-1 and TRBJ1-1, with TRBD1 as a possible D gene (6 bases). Trimming stripped 1 base from V and 4 bases from J, with 7 bases between. The CDR3 is made up of 12 amino acids. CDR1 SQVTM and CDR2 ANQGSEA come from the germline V gene. The CDR3 spells CSVEVGATEAFF. The CDR3, as DNA: TGCAGCGTTGAAGTGGGGGCCACTGAAGCTTTCTTT.

This clonotype was recorded many times. The rearrangement joins TRBV7-6 to TRBJ2-5; 8 bases align to TRBD2. Germline CDR1 is SGHVS and CDR2 is FNYEAQ. The CDR3 loop spans 13 amino acids. V shed 5 bases, J shed 5 bases, and the junction held 4 bases outside the gene matches. The CDR3 bases are TGTGCCAGCAGCCTCGGGAGGGCGGAGACCCAGTACTTC. Residues: CASSLGRAETQYF. Together with reference TRBV7-6 and TRBJ2-5, the CDR3 gives the full variable domain: GAGVSQSPRYKVTKRGQDVALRCDPISGHVSLYWYRQALGQGPEFLTYFNYEAQQDKSGLPNDRFSAERPEGSISTLTIQRTEQRDSAMYRCASSLGRAETQYFGPGTRLLVL.

This chain links TRBV7-9 with TRBJ2-2; 8 positions match TRBD1. Losses at the gene ends were 0 bases for V and 1 base for J; bases not matched to a gene: 1. The CDR3 is 16 residues long. Germline V CDR1 and CDR2: SEHNR, FQNEAQ (reference sequence). CDR3 in DNA: TGTGCCAGCAGCTTAGCCGGGACAGGGAACACCGGGGAGCTGTTTTTT. Translation gives CASSLAGTGNTGELFF.

As DNA, the CDR3 is TGTGCCAGCAGCTTAGCGCTCGTCCTTGCGGGCAACGAGCAGTACTTC. It specifies CASSLALVLAGNEQYF. The rearrangement uses TRBV7-9 and TRBJ2-7, with a possible D match to TRBD2 (5 bases). Germline V gives CDR1 SEHNR, CDR2 FQNEAQ (reference sequence). V was clipped by 0 bases and J by 5 bases, with 17 bases between them. The CDR3 runs to 16 residues.

This clonotype was seen a handful of times. The rearrangement joins TRBV3-1 to TRBJ2-1; D remains ambiguous. Trimming removed 3 bases from V and 9 bases from J, with 9 bases in between. The germline V gene has CDR1 LGHDT and CDR2 YNNKEL (reference sequence). The CDR3 extends over 12 amino acids. For the CDR3, the DNA is TGTGCCAGCAGCCAGGGGTTCGGTGAGCAGTTCTTC. Its translation is CASSQGFGEQFF.

This clonotype was seen only once. The chain recombines TRBV27 with TRBJ2-3; D may be TRBD2 (7 bases). Trimming took 7 bases from V and 4 from J, leaving 15 bases between them. CDR1 and CDR2 (germline): MNHEY, SMNVEV (reference sequence). This CDR3 comprises 14 residues. This CDR3 is CASTKRGGADTQYF. CDR3 DNA: TGTGCCAGCACCAAGAGGGGGGGGGCAGATACGCAGTATTTT.

This clonotype was seen at least ten times. The rearrangement joins TRBV4-1 to TRBJ1-5; no clear D gene. V lost 1 base and J 4 bases, leaving 8 bases between the germline ends. Germline CDR1 is MGHRA and CDR2 is YSYEKL. The CDR3 has 14 amino acids. The CDR3 region is CASSQVGLNQPQHF. Here the CDR3 DNA reads TGCGCCAGCAGCCAAGTCGGCCTGAATCAGCCCCAGCATTTT.

This clonotype was observed a few times. The chain combines TRBV7-9 with TRBJ1-5; D gene uncertain. The germline CDR1 and CDR2 sequences are SEHNR and FQNEAQ (reference sequence). The CDR3 extends over 12 amino acids. The V and J ends lost 10 bases and 6 bases respectively, with 13 bases between them. The CDR3 sequence: CATGDYRQPQHF. The CDR3 DNA reads as TGTGCCACCGGGGATTACCGTCAGCCCCAGCATTTT.

This clonotype came up a few times. The CDR3 DNA is TGTGCCAGCAGCTTGCTAGCGGGGGGCAGCAAGATGACAGATACGCAGTATTTT. It translates to CASSLLAGGSKMTDTQYF. The V gene is TRBV5-4, the J gene TRBJ2-3; 11 bases map to TRBD2. Trimming at V came to 1 base and at J to 3 bases, leaving 10 bases not matched to a gene. This CDR3 spans 18 amino acids. CDR1 is SGHNT, CDR2 YYREEE, per germline (reference sequence).

CDR3 in amino acids: CASRTPLRGASTGELFF. CDR3 nucleotides: TGTGCCAGCAGAACCCCCCTGCGAGGGGCCTCCACCGGGGAGCTGTTTTTT. The gene calls are TRBV28 and TRBJ2-2; D may correspond to TRBD1 or TRBD2 (5 bases each). The CDR3 is 17 amino acids. Trimming removed 6 bases at V and 4 bases at J, with 21 bases between. Germline CDR1 and CDR2: MDHEN and SYDVKM.

This clonotype has ten or more counts. The chain is built from TRBV7-3 and TRBJ2-2, with 8 bases matching TRBD1. V lost 10 bases and J lost 6; bases outside the gene matches: 7. The CDR3 runs 13 residues. Germline CDR1 is SGHTA and CDR2 is FQGTGA. The CDR3 reads CATGQGAPGELFF. In DNA, the CDR3 is TGTGCCACCGGGCAGGGGGCTCCCGGGGAGCTGTTTTTT.

Only a few counts were recorded for this clonotype. The V gene is TRBV27, the J gene TRBJ2-6, with D possibly TRBD1 on 6 matching bases. CDR3 size: 18 residues. Germline assignment: CDR1 MNHEY and CDR2 SMNVEV (reference sequence). Between the trimmed V and J ends, which lost 8 bases and 0 bases, there was a span of 20 bases. CDR3 nucleotide sequence: TGTGCCAGCTCCCCCTACACAGGGTACACCTCTGGGGCCAACGTCCTGACTTTC. Protein: CASSPYTGYTSGANVLTF.

The chain is built from TRBV12-3 or TRBV12-4 and TRBJ2-3; D remains unclear. The CDR3 is made up of 13 amino acids. The V gene lost 6 bases and the J gene lost 2 bases, with 9 bases spanning the gap. CDR3 region: CASSTPLTDTQYF. The CDR3 DNA reads as TGTGCCAGCAGCACCCCTCTCACAGATACGCAGTATTTT.

This clonotype was seen ten or more times. The chain joins TRBV5-1 to TRBJ1-2, with 7 bases identical to TRBD1. The V gene end was trimmed by 1 base and the J gene end by 3 bases; junction bases not matched to a gene: 6. Germline loops: CDR1 SGHRS, CDR2 YFSETQ. The CDR3 is made up of 15 amino acids. This CDR3 is CASSLNRGGDYGYTF. Here the CDR3 DNA reads TGCGCCAGCAGCTTGAACAGGGGAGGCGACTATGGCTACACCTTC.

This clonotype was seen only a few times. This rearrangement joins TRBV15 to TRBJ2-3, with D tentatively TRBD1 (5 bases). Trimming took 0 bases from V and 3 from J, leaving 10 bases between them. The CDR3 is made up of 15 amino acids. Germline CDR1 is LNHNV and CDR2 is YYDKDF (reference sequence). The CDR3 DNA is TGTGCCACCAGCAGAGAGGGGCGTCCGACAGATACGCAGTATTTT. Protein: CATSREGRPTDTQYF.

The chain is built from TRBV4-2 and TRBJ1-3, with a possible D match to TRBD1 (5 bases). V lost 2 bases and J lost 4, with 12 bases in between. Germline V lookup: CDR1 LGHNA, CDR2 YNFKEQ. This CDR3 is 15 amino acids long. The CDR3 bases are TGTGCCAGCAGCCAATGGGGGGAATTCGGAAACACCATATATTTT. This sequence encodes CASSQWGEFGNTIYF.